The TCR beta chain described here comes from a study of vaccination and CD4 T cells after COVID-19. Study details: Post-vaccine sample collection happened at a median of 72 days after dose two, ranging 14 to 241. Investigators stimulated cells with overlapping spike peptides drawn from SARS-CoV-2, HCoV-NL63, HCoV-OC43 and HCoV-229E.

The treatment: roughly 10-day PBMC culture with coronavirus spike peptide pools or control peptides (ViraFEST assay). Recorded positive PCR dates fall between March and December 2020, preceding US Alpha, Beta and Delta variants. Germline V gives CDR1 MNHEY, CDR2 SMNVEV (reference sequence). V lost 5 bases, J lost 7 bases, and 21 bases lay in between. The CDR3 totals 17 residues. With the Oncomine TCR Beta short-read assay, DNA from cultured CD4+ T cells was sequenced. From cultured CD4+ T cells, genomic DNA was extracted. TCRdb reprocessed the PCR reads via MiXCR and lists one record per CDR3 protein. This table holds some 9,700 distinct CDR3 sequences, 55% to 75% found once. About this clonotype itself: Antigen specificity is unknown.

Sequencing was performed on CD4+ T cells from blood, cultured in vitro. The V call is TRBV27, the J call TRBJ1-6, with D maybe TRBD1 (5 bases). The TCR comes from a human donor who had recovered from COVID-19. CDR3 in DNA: TGTGCCAGCAGTCAAAGGGGCACTGGGTCAGACAATTCACCCCTCCACTTT. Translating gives CASSQRGTGSDNSPLHF.